A single sample gave rise to the 18 T cell receptor beta chains below, sequenced in a study of T cell responses to AZD1222 COVID-19 vaccine (dated by TCRdb to about 2021). The protocol used for the library was the immunoSEQ multiplex PCR assay. Sourced from immuneACCESS, this table was stored by TCRdb with only in-frame sequences that have V and J called. A share of the clones is absent; for the studies checked, an unresolved V gene accounts for under half, and the remainder has no known explanation. The sample includes about 140,000 clones, with 92% observed a single time. The ten largest clonotypes hold 3.5% to 4.5% of the sample. The sample's time point label, in plain terms: about 28 days (+/-7) after the second vaccine dose. The sample here was peripheral blood, taken 28 days after the second AZD1222 dose. Source of these receptors: an adult who received the AZD1222 COVID-19 vaccine.

The DNA of the CDR3 is TGTGCCAGCAGCGATGCACATCCTTTGCAAAGAAAAAACATTCAGTACTTC. This codes for CASSDAHPLQRKNIQYF. This chain uses TRBV3-1 (or the pseudogene TRBV3-2) with TRBJ2-4; D unresolved. Germline loops: CDR1 LGHDT, CDR2 YNNKEL (reference sequence). The CDR3 loop spans 17 amino acids. Trimming left V 5 bases short and J 4 bases short, with 21 bases between.

This chain uses TRBV29-1 with TRBJ1-2, with 7 positions matching TRBD1. The CDR3 loop spans 12 amino acids. Trimming took 4 bases from V and 8 from J; bases not matched to a gene: 7. CDR1 is SQVTM and CDR2 is ANQGSEA in the germline V gene. CDR3 nucleotide sequence: TGCAGCGTTGCTGAGGGGGCGGGAGGCTACACCTTC. Amino acids: CSVAEGAGGYTF.

The chain employs TRBV7-2 and TRBJ1-2, with D maybe TRBD1 (5 bases). The CDR3 loop spans 14 amino acids. The germline CDR1 and CDR2 sequences are SGHTA and FQGNSA. V lost 3 bases and J lost 2, with 10 bases in between. The CDR3 reads CASSFRTYNYGYTF. In DNA, the CDR3 is TGTGCCAGCAGCTTCCGGACATACAACTATGGCTACACCTTC. Using reference TRBV7-2 and TRBJ1-2 for the parts outside the CDR3, the full variable domain is GAGVSQSPSNKVTEKGKDVELRCDPISGHTALYWYRQSLGQGLEFLIYFQGNSAPDKSGLPSDRFSAERTGGSVSTLTIQRTQQEDSAVYLCASSFRTYNYGYTFGSGTRLTVV.

The chain joins TRBV6-5 to TRBJ2-1; TRBD2 agrees at 13 bases. V gave up 7 bases and J gave up 8 bases; unmatched junction bases: 8. The germline V gene encodes CDR1 MNHEY and CDR2 SVGAGI. The CDR3 loop spans 15 amino acids. As DNA, the CDR3 is TGTGCCAGCATTAGGAGGACTAGCGGGAGCTATGAGCAGTTCTTC. Its translation is CASIRRTSGSYEQFF.

This chain uses TRBV6-5 with TRBJ2-7; D is possibly TRBD1 (5 bases). Germline V gene lookup returns CDR1 MNHEY and CDR2 SVGAGI. V was cut by 11 bases and J by 5 bases, with 19 bases left in between. This CDR3 spans 13 amino acids. CDR3 residues: CAVSRVGLNEQYF. DNA for the CDR3: TGTGCCGTCAGCCGGGTGGGGCTAAACGAGCAGTACTTC.

This chain connects TRBV5-1 to TRBJ2-2, with a possible D match to TRBD1 (6 bases). This CDR3 has 13 amino acids. Deletions cut 4 bases from V and 5 bases from J, with 9 bases between. CDR1 and CDR2 (germline): SGHRS, YFSETQ. CDR3: CASSQTGTGELFF. In DNA form, the CDR3 reads TGCGCCAGCAGCCAAACAGGGACCGGGGAGCTGTTTTTT.

The chain carries TRBV6-1 and TRBJ1-1, with 9 bases aligning to TRBD1. Germline values: CDR1 MNHNS, CDR2 SASEGT. With 1 base clipped from V and 6 bases from J, the junction kept 9 bases outside the gene matches. The CDR3 is 16 residues long. CDR3 region: CASSEDGTGLVAEAFF. In DNA form, the CDR3 reads TGTGCCAGCAGTGAAGACGGGACAGGGCTGGTCGCTGAAGCTTTCTTT.

The chain couples TRBV6-6 to TRBJ2-7; D ambiguous. The length of the CDR3 is 14 residues. Germline V gene data show CDR1 as MNHNY and CDR2 as SVGAGI (reference sequence). V shed 2 bases and J shed 5 bases, with 13 bases lying between them. The CDR3 DNA follows: TGTGCCAGCAGTTACCTCGTCCCTTCCCACGAGCAGTACTTC. Translating gives CASSYLVPSHEQYF.

The chain combines TRBV4-2 with TRBJ2-1; D not resolved. CDR1 and CDR2 (germline): LGHNA, YNFKEQ. This CDR3 region has 15 residues. V lost 1 base and J 8 bases, leaving 15 bases between the germline ends. The CDR3 loop reads CASSQGFSGIDEQFF. Here the CDR3 DNA reads TGTGCCAGCAGCCAAGGTTTTTCTGGGATCGATGAGCAGTTCTTC.

This rearrangement joins TRBV3-1 (or the pseudogene TRBV3-2) to TRBJ1-2; no clear D gene. Germline assignment: CDR1 LGHDT and CDR2 YNNKEL (reference sequence). The CDR3 runs to 13 residues. Trimming removed 4 bases at V and 8 bases at J, with 14 bases between. CDR3 loop: CASSLGLTGGYTF. CDR3 DNA: TGTGCCAGCAGCCTGGGCCTTACGGGCGGCTACACCTTC.

This chain links TRBV4-3 with TRBJ1-2; 9 nucleotides match TRBD1. With V trimmed by 2 bases and J by 6 bases, 13 bases remained unmatched. The V gene's germline CDR1 is LGHNA and CDR2 YSLEER. CDR3 size: 17 residues. CDR3 amino acids: CASSQRGTRDRVHGYTF. The CDR3 DNA reads TGCGCCAGCAGCCAAAGAGGGACCCGGGACAGGGTCCATGGCTACACCTTC.

This clone was observed a handful of times. This rearrangement joins TRBV11-2 to TRBJ2-1, with TRBD1 as a possible D gene (6 bases). V lost 3 bases and J 8 bases, leaving 20 bases between the germline ends. The CDR3 extends over 16 amino acids. CDR1 SGHAT and CDR2 FQNNGV come from the germline V gene. In DNA form, the CDR3 reads TGTGCCAGCAGCTTGACTCTCGGGACAAGAAGCCATGAGCAGTTCTTC. This encodes CASSLTLGTRSHEQFF.

V usage is TRBV7-2 and J usage is TRBJ2-1, with 13 bases lining up with TRBD2. Losses at the gene ends were 6 bases for V and 9 bases for J; bases not matched to a gene: 8. CDR1 and CDR2 (germline): SGHTA, FQGNSA. The CDR3 is 15 amino acids. DNA of the CDR3: TGTGCCAGCAGTACTAGCGGGAGGGCCCACAGTGAGCAGTTCTTC. This codes for CASSTSGRAHSEQFF.

This chain connects TRBV7-6 to TRBJ2-7; tentatively, D is TRBD1 (5 bases). The CDR3 extends over 16 amino acids. Per the germline V gene, CDR1 is SGHVS and CDR2 is FNYEAQ. The germline V and J ends were trimmed by 2 bases and 3 bases, with 17 bases remaining between them. The DNA of the CDR3 is TGTGCCAGCAGCTTAAGGGCAGGCAAAGGGGTCTACGAGCAGTACTTC. This gives the protein CASSLRAGKGVYEQYF.

This chain connects TRBV28 to TRBJ1-1, with TRBD1 as a possible D gene (6 bases). Trimming took off 4 bases at V and 5 bases at J, with 14 bases between the two ends. Germline V gene sequence: CDR1 MDHEN, CDR2 SYDVKM. The CDR3 contains 14 residues. The CDR3 nucleotides read TGTGCCAGCAGTTCCCCGATAGGGGGGACTGAAGCTTTCTTT. As protein: CASSSPIGGTEAFF.

The CDR3 sequence is CARSLTDRNEKLFF. For the CDR3, the DNA is TGTGCCAGAAGCTTGACGGACAGGAATGAAAAACTGTTTTTT. The chain uses TRBV5-3 and TRBJ1-4; the match to TRBD1 covers 7 bases. TRBV5-3 is reported as an ORF; its role is uncertain. The CDR3 contains 14 residues. The trim removed 1 base at V and 5 bases at J, leaving 2 bases unmatched.

This chain connects TRBV19 to TRBJ2-1, with a weak D call TRBD1 (6 bases). Germline assignment: CDR1 LNHDA and CDR2 SQIVND (reference sequence). The CDR3 totals 13 residues. The ends were cut back, 7 bases at V and 6 bases at J, with 13 bases in the middle. The chain's CDR3 is CASNPTGINEQFF. CDR3 coding DNA: TGTGCCAGTAACCCGACAGGAATCAATGAGCAGTTCTTC.

This sequence joins TRBV28 and TRBJ2-5; 10 nucleotides align to TRBD1. CDR1 and CDR2 from the germline V gene are MDHEN and SYDVKM. The V segment lost 6 bases and the J segment 1 base; nucleotides outside the gene matches: 5. The CDR3 runs to 15 residues. The CDR3 reads CASSRDRGFQETQYF. For the CDR3, the DNA is TGTGCCAGCAGCCGGGACAGGGGCTTCCAAGAGACCCAGTACTTC.